A selection of T cell receptor beta chains follows, all from one sample in a study of blood T cell repertoires in COVID-19. This table comes from immunoSEQ multiplex PCR, and its TCRdb copy is limited to in-frame clones, with some not included. The sample records just under 50,000 clones, 70% to 85% being singletons. The sequenced sample was peripheral blood. The receptors come from a man aged 70-80 years with acute or convalescent COVID-19. The CDR3 runs from the conserved cysteine through the conserved F or W. The D gene is left open where the match is weak. Not every row has a clone size; where given, it reads once, few, many or a size class.

>TRBV30|.|12|TRBJ1-4|.
CAWRMTGEKLFF
TGTGCCTGGAGGATGACAGGAGAAAAACTGTTTTTT
>TRBV5-1|.|13|TRBJ2-7|.
CASSPVSSYEQYF
TGCGCCAGCAGCCCGGTGAGCTCCTACGAGCAGTACTTC
>TRBV30|TRBD2|16|TRBJ2-1|.
CAWGGVWTRLHNEQFF
TGTGCCTGGGGGGGGGTTTGGACTAGACTACACAATGAGCAGTTCTTC
>TRBV6-5|TRBD1|16|TRBJ1-3|.
CASSYSTGQGGNTIYF
TGTGCCAGCAGTTACTCGACGGGACAGGGCGGAAACACCATATATTTT
>TRBV6-6|.|14|TRBJ1-2|.
CATTRNTGNYGYTF
TGTGCCACCACGCGTAATACAGGGAACTATGGCTACACCTTC
>TRBV10-3|TRBD1|13|TRBJ2-3|.
CAIDRGTTDTQYF
TGTGCCATCGACAGGGGAACAACAGATACGCAGTATTTT
>TRBV14|.|13|TRBJ2-1|.
CASTLASGREQFF
TGTGCCAGCACCCTGGCCTCAGGCCGTGAGCAGTTCTTC
>TRBV12-3/TRBV12-4|.|13|TRBJ2-3|.
CASSLGATDTQYF
TGTGCCAGCAGCCTGGGGGCGACAGATACGCAGTATTTT
>TRBV5-1|.|15|TRBJ2-7|.
CASSLVQVTLSEQYF
TGCGCCAGCAGCTTGGTACAGGTGACCCTAAGCGAGCAGTACTTC
>TRBV2|TRBD1|12|TRBJ2-5|.
CARTGSGETQYF
TGTGCCCGGACAGGGTCGGGCGAGACCCAGTACTTC
>TRBV2|.|16|TRBJ2-7|once
CASSGPFGLLSGEQYF
TGTGCCAGCAGTGGACCTTTTGGACTCCTCAGCGGGGAGCAGTACTTC
>TRBV3-1/TRBV3-2|TRBD1|13|TRBJ1-1|.
CASTARWDREAFF
TGTGCCAGCACAGCAAGATGGGACAGGGAAGCTTTCTTT
>TRBV3-1/TRBV3-2|.|15|TRBJ2-2|few
CASSQPGVGTGELFF
TGTGCCAGCAGCCAACCAGGGGTGGGCACCGGGGAGCTGTTTTTT
>TRBV28|TRBD1|13|TRBJ2-1|many
CATWTGACCEQFF
TGTGCCACATGGACAGGGGCCTGCTGCGAGCAGTTCTTC
>TRBV5-1|TRBD1|15|TRBJ1-2|once
CASSGLSGGQDGYTF
TGCGCCAGCAGCGGACTATCAGGGGGTCAAGATGGCTACACCTTC
>TRBV5-1|.|14|TRBJ2-7|.
CASSKQGDTYEQYF
TGCGCCAGCAGCAAACAGGGTGACACCTACGAGCAGTACTTC
>TRBV5-4|TRBD2|16|TRBJ2-3|.
CASSSRTSGGTDTQYF
TGTGCCAGCAGCTCTAGGACTAGCGGGGGGACAGATACGCAGTATTTT
>TRBV6-1|TRBD2|17|TRBJ2-3|.
CASSESGLAGGTDTQYF
TGTGCCAGCAGTGAGTCGGGGCTAGCGGGGGGCACAGATACGCAGTATTTT
>TRBV27|TRBD1|14|TRBJ2-7|.
CASSSQGEHYEQYF
TGTGCCAGCAGCTCACAGGGGGAACATTACGAGCAGTACTTC
>TRBV30|TRBD2|16|TRBJ2-3|.
CACPRPGGEGTDTQYF
TGTGCCTGCCCAAGGCCCGGGGGGGAAGGCACAGATACGCAGTATTTT
>TRBV9|TRBD1|14|TRBJ2-1|once
CASSVGLGQLKQFF
TGTGCCAGCAGCGTAGGTTTGGGACAGCTTAAGCAGTTCTTC
>TRBV7-7|TRBD1|13|TRBJ2-1|.
CASSPGQGSNLFF
TGTGCCAGCAGCCCGGGACAGGGTAGTAATTTGTTCTTC
>TRBV12-3/TRBV12-4|.|12|TRBJ1-2|medium-sized
CASSLSRGGYTF
TGTGCCAGCAGTTTATCCCGAGGTGGCTACACCTTC
>TRBV5-1|.|13|TRBJ1-6|few
CASSRDNNSPLHF
TGCGCCAGCAGCCGGGACAATAATTCACCCCTCCACTTT
>TRBV5-1|.|13|TRBJ1-6|.
CASSRQNNSPLHF
TGCGCCAGCAGTCGCCAGAATAATTCACCCCTCCACTTT
>TRBV12-3/TRBV12-4|TRBD1|12|TRBJ1-1|.
CASSRGQTEAFF
TGTGCCAGCAGCAGGGGGCAGACTGAAGCTTTCTTT
>TRBV19|.|14|TRBJ1-4|.
CASSPMSTNEKLFF
TGTGCCAGTAGCCCCATGTCAACTAATGAAAAACTGTTTTTT
>TRBV6-5|TRBD1|14|TRBJ1-5|.
CASRKTGSNQPQHF
TGTGCCAGCAGGAAGACAGGGAGCAATCAGCCCCAGCATTTT
>TRBV7-2|TRBD1|15|TRBJ1-4|.
CASSQRQGSNEKLFF
TGTGCCAGCAGCCAAAGACAGGGGTCTAATGAAAAACTGTTTTTT
>TRBV7-2|TRBD1|14|TRBJ1-6|.
CASSPGQGNSPLHF
TGTGCCAGCAGCCCGGGACAGGGGAATTCACCCCTCCACTTT
>TRBV6-6|.|17|TRBJ1-6|.
CASSPDGGRSYNSPLHF
TGTGCCAGCAGTCCCGACGGGGGTAGGTCCTATAATTCACCCCTCCACTTT
>TRBV10-3|.|13|TRBJ1-1|.
CAISDNRRTEAFF
TGTGCCATCAGTGACAACAGAAGGACTGAAGCTTTCTTT
>TRBV4-1|.|16|TRBJ1-4|.
CASSQGLGSLNEKLFF
TGCGCCAGCAGCCAAGGGTTGGGCAGCCTTAATGAAAAACTGTTTTTT
>TRBV6-6|TRBD1|15|TRBJ2-7|.
CASSPRQGAAYEQYF
TGTGCCAGCAGTCCCAGACAGGGGGCGGCCTACGAGCAGTACTTC
>TRBV2|.|13|TRBJ1-1|.
CASSVAGNTEAFF
TGTGCCAGCAGTGTGGCGGGGAACACTGAAGCTTTCTTT
>TRBV6-6|.|15|TRBJ1-5|.
CASSSRGGGNQPQHF
TGTGCCAGCAGTTCTCGGGGTGGGGGCAATCAGCCCCAGCATTTT
>TRBV13|TRBD2|17|TRBJ2-3|.
CASSLSGLAISTDTQYF
TGTGCCAGCAGCTTATCTGGACTAGCGATCAGCACAGATACGCAGTATTTT
>TRBV19|.|14|TRBJ1-1|few
CASSIATRGTEAFF
TGTGCCAGTAGTATAGCTACTAGAGGCACTGAAGCTTTCTTT
>TRBV7-8|TRBD1|17|TRBJ2-2|.
CASSLASWTGVPGELFF
TGTGCCAGCAGCTTAGCATCCTGGACAGGGGTTCCCGGGGAGCTGTTTTTT
>TRBV19|.|15|TRBJ1-6|.
CASSTVSSYNSPLHF
TGTGCCAGTAGTACCGTGAGCTCCTATAATTCACCCCTCCACTTT
>TRBV7-2|TRBD1|14|TRBJ1-2|.
CASIKDRAGYGYTF
TGTGCCAGCATCAAGGACAGGGCTGGCTATGGCTACACCTTC
>TRBV7-6|.|16|TRBJ1-1|.
CASSLGPSGMNTEAFF
TGTGCCAGCAGCTTAGGACCGTCGGGGATGAACACTGAAGCTTTCTTT
>TRBV6-5|TRBD2|15|TRBJ2-3|.
CASSYSPSGSDTQYF
TGTGCCAGCAGTTACTCGCCTAGCGGTTCAGATACGCAGTATTTT
>TRBV14|.|13|TRBJ2-7|once
CASRPQDSYEQYF
TGTGCCAGCAGACCTCAGGACAGCTACGAGCAGTACTTC
>TRBV28|.|16|TRBJ2-3|.
CASRPSGTYKTDTQYF
TGTGCCAGCAGACCATCAGGGACATATAAAACAGATACGCAGTATTTT